These 9 T cell receptor beta chains were all obtained from the same sample, sequenced in a study of CD8 T cells in Susac syndrome. Reverse transcription used about 0.45 to 1 ug RNA and random hexamers. Each CDR3 protein gets one entry after TCRdb re-called the immunoSEQ multiplex PCR reads with MiXCR. The table has some 100,000 distinct CDR3 sequences, approximately 90% seen once; the top ten hold about 0.12%. Source material: CD8+ T cells from PBMCs. Every receptor here comes from a human donor in good health.

The chain recombines TRBV7-9 with TRBJ1-2; 8 nucleotides agree with TRBD1. V gave up 11 bases and J gave up 4 bases; unmatched junction bases: 9. The CDR3 has 13 residues. The germline V gene has CDR1 SEHNR and CDR2 FQNEAQ (reference sequence). The CDR3 nucleotides are TGTGCCGCCGATAAGACAGGGGCCTATGGCTACACCTTC. This sequence encodes CAADKTGAYGYTF.

The chain employs TRBV7-3 and TRBJ1-5; D gene uncertain. Germline V gene data show CDR1 as SGHTA and CDR2 as FQGTGA. The CDR3 spans 15 residues. V was shortened by 1 base and J by 7 bases, with 14 bases between the two germline ends. The CDR3 sequence: CASSLKSASLQPQHF. DNA for the CDR3: TGTGCCAGCAGCTTAAAATCGGCATCTTTGCAGCCCCAGCATTTT.

This clonotype has a handful of counts. The rearrangement uses TRBV11-2 and TRBJ2-7; the D gene is possibly TRBD2 (6 bases). Germline CDR1 is SGHAT and CDR2 is FQNNGV. The germline V and J ends were trimmed by 3 bases and 0 bases, with 15 bases remaining between them. This CDR3 spans 16 amino acids. The CDR3 is CASSFQWPGSSYEQYF. In nucleotides, the CDR3 is TGTGCCAGCAGCTTTCAATGGCCCGGGAGCTCCTACGAGCAGTACTTC.

This clonotype was seen once. The chain recombines TRBV20-1 with TRBJ1-1, with D maybe TRBD1 (6 bases). Trimming removed 5 bases at V and 5 bases at J, with 24 bases between. The CDR3 length is 16 residues. In germline, CDR1 is DFQATT, CDR2 SNEGSKA (reference sequence). CDR3 sequence: CSAPEFGGRRGTEAFF. The DNA for the CDR3 is TGCAGTGCTCCCGAGTTCGGGGGCCGTAGGGGAACTGAAGCTTTCTTT.

The chain recombines TRBV5-1 with TRBJ1-1; D may be TRBD1 (5 bases). V was trimmed by 4 bases and J by 4 bases, leaving 14 bases between them. Germline V CDR1 and CDR2: SGHRS, YFSETQ. The CDR3 runs 14 residues. CDR3 sequence: CASSRLQGGTEAFF. CDR3 DNA sequence: TGCGCCAGCAGCAGGCTCCAGGGCGGCACTGAAGCTTTCTTT.

The V gene is TRBV5-1, the J gene TRBJ2-1; 9 bases fit TRBD2. V was pared by 0 bases and J by 4 bases, with 5 bases of the junction left unmatched. The length of the CDR3 is 16 residues. Germline CDR1 reads SGHRS; CDR2 reads YFSETQ. CDR3 residues: CASSLAVAGAYNEQFF. CDR3 sequence (DNA): TGCGCCAGCAGCTTGGCGGTAGCGGGAGCATACAATGAGCAGTTCTTC.

V usage is TRBV27 and J usage is TRBJ2-5, with 8 positions matching TRBD1. Germline CDR1 reads MNHEY; CDR2 reads SMNVEV (reference sequence). J was trimmed by 5 bases and V by 5 bases; bases with no gene match: 13. The CDR3 length is 16 residues. For the CDR3, the DNA is TGTGCCAGCAGTCTCCGATCGGGACAGGCTAGGGAGACCCAGTACTTC. This encodes CASSLRSGQARETQYF.

The chain links TRBV29-1 to TRBJ1-2; tentative D call: TRBD1 (6 bases). The CDR3 sequence is 12 residues long. Trimming removed 6 bases at V and 7 bases at J, with 15 bases between. Germline V CDR1 and CDR2: SQVTM, ANQGSEA. As DNA, the CDR3 is TGCAGCGTCGACCGGGACACCCGTGGCTACACCTTC. Its translation: CSVDRDTRGYTF.

The chain is built from TRBV30 and TRBJ1-5, with D perhaps matching TRBD1 (6 bases). The germline CDR1 and CDR2 sequences are GTSNPN and SVGIG (reference sequence). Trimming stripped 4 bases from V and 6 bases from J, with 13 bases between. The CDR3 loop spans 13 amino acids. The CDR3 region is CAWTSGGGQPQHF. The CDR3 DNA is TGTGCCTGGACGTCCGGGGGCGGTCAGCCCCAGCATTTT.